These 6 T cell receptor beta chains were all obtained from the same sample, sequenced in a study of T cell responses to AZD1222 COVID-19 vaccine. The assay was immunoSEQ multiplex PCR, and TCRdb's table has in-frame clones only and misses some. The table lists some 63,000 clones, approximately 89% of them singletons. Sequencing was performed on peripheral blood, taken 28 days after the second AZD1222 dose. Receptors originate from an adult who received the AZD1222 COVID-19 vaccine.

The CDR3 loop is CASSEYLLGETQYF. The DNA of the CDR3 is TGTGCCAGCAGTGAGTACCTCCTGGGAGAGACCCAGTACTTC. The V gene is TRBV2, the J gene TRBJ2-5; D remains unclear. V was shortened by 3 bases and J by 4 bases, with 12 bases between the two germline ends. The CDR3 consists of 14 residues. Germline V gene lookup returns CDR1 SNHLY and CDR2 FYNNEI.

V gene TRBV6-2 or TRBV6-3 combines with J gene TRBJ1-5; TRBD1 agrees at 9 bases. V lost 5 bases, J lost 4 bases, and 12 bases stayed unmatched. CDR1 is MNHEY, CDR2 SVGEGT, per germline. This CDR3 region has 17 residues. The CDR3 here is CASSPAPDRGFNQPQHF. CDR3 bases: TGTGCCAGCAGTCCAGCTCCGGACAGGGGTTTTAATCAGCCCCAGCATTTT.

The rearrangement uses TRBV7-9 and TRBJ1-4; the D gene is possibly TRBD1 (6 bases). The CDR3 contains 15 residues. Trimming cost V 2 bases and J 6 bases, with 13 bases left between them. Germline V gene data show CDR1 as SEHNR and CDR2 as FQNEAQ (reference sequence). The CDR3 sequence: CASSLRGGQDEKLFF. CDR3 DNA: TGTGCCAGCAGCTTACGCGGGGGGCAGGATGAAAAACTGTTTTTT.

The chain links TRBV6-4 to TRBJ1-1; D call uncertain. Germline lookup yields CDR1 MRHNA and CDR2 SNTAGT. V shed 6 bases and J shed 1 base, with 15 bases lying between them. The CDR3 has 15 residues. In nucleotides, the CDR3 is TGTGCCAGCAGGGAGACACCAATCTCGAACACTGAAGCTTTCTTT. Translation: CASRETPISNTEAFF.

This chain uses TRBV9 with TRBJ2-3; TRBD1 matches at 8 bases. The CDR3 is made up of 14 amino acids. In germline, CDR1 is SGDLS, CDR2 YYNGEE. Trimming at V came to 0 bases and at J to 4 bases, leaving 1 base not matched to a gene. CDR3 in DNA: TGTGCCAGCAGCGTAGGGACAGGGCCAGATACGCAGTATTTT. Protein product: CASSVGTGPDTQYF.

The J gene is TRBJ2-5, the V gene TRBV6-5; the D is unclear. Trimming shortened V by 4 bases and J by 5 bases, and 11 bases separated the two germline ends. In germline, CDR1 is MNHEY, CDR2 SVGAGI. The CDR3 is 13 residues long. This CDR3 reads CASSLTVHETQYF. The CDR3 nucleotides are TGTGCCAGCAGTTTGACGGTCCATGAGACCCAGTACTTC.